Listed below are T cell receptor beta chains from one sample, sequenced in a study of cytomegalovirus exposure and HLA in healthy donors. Sequencing used immunoSEQ multiplex PCR; TCRdb keeps in-frame clones, though not all of them. The table includes about 82,000 clones, approximately 74% detected once. The source material was PBMCs. The receptors were sampled from a man younger than 40 in good health and CMV-seropositive. Both conserved end residues are part of each CDR3. A D gene is named only where the DNA matches it firmly. Only some rows state a clone size, as once, few, many or a class for expanded clones.

TRBJ2-7,-,TRBD2,TRBV30,TGTGCCTGGAGTACTACTAGCGGGAGTATGTACGAGCAGTACTTC,CAWSTTSGSMYEQYF
TRBJ1-5,-,-,TRBV5-6,TGTGCCAGCACTGAATCGGGGAGGGGCCGTCAGCCCCAGAATTTT,CASTESGRGRQPQNF
TRBJ1-5,-,TRBD1,TRBV29-1,TGCAGCGTTGGACAGGGGAAGGATCAGCCCCAGCATTTT,CSVGQGKDQPQHF
TRBJ1-5,-,-,TRBV7-9,TGTGCCAGCAGCCTTCCGGGTCTCAATCAGCCCCAGCATTTT,CASSLPGLNQPQHF
TRBJ2-1,-,TRBD2,TRBV7-2,TGTGCCAGCAGCCCCTCGCGACTAGCCCGAAAGGAGCAGTTCTTC,CASSPSRLARKEQFF
TRBJ1-5,-,TRBD1,TRBV5-1,TGCGCCAGCAGCCCGACCCACAGGGGAGGTCAGCCCCAGCATTTT,CASSPTHRGGQPQHF
TRBJ2-2,-,TRBD1,TRBV15,TGTGCCACCAGCACAGACAGGGAACACACCGGGGAGCTGTTTTTT,CATSTDREHTGELFF
TRBJ2-3,-,-,TRBV5-1,TGCGCCAGCAGCTTCAACGGACAGAGCACAGATACGCAGTATTTT,CASSFNGQSTDTQYF
TRBJ2-1,-,TRBD2,TRBV27,TGTGCCAGCAGTTTTTGGCGGGAGGGCTACAATGAGCAGTTCTTC,CASSFWREGYNEQFF
TRBJ2-7,-,TRBD2,TRBV9,TGTGCCAGCAGCGCAGGACTAGCGGGAGGCAAACACCCACCGGGCGAGCAGTACTTC,CASSAGLAGGKHPPGEQYF
TRBJ2-1,-,TRBD2,TRBV9,TGTGCCAGCAGCCCCCTAGCGGACAATGAGCAGCTCTTC,CASSPLADNEQLF
TRBJ1-4,-,TRBD1,TRBV2,TGTGCCAGCTGGGGACAGGGAATTAATGAAAAACTGTTTTTT,CASWGQGINEKLFF
TRBJ1-2,-,-,TRBV28,TGTGCCAGCAGTCCCCTCGTGGGGAGGGGCTACACCTTC,CASSPLVGRGYTF
TRBJ2-3,-,TRBD2,TRBV7-3,TGTGCCAGCAGCTTAAGTCCGGGGGGAGATACGCAGTATTTT,CASSLSPGGDTQYF
TRBJ1-1,-,-,TRBV4-3,TGCGCCAGCAGCCACTCAGGTGTTGAAGCTTTCTTT,CASSHSGVEAFF
TRBJ2-7,-,TRBD1,TRBV7-9,TGTGCCAGCAGCTCTCCCCCCGGACAGGAATTCTACGAGCAGTACTTC,CASSSPPGQEFYEQYF
TRBJ1-2,few,TRBD1,TRBV29-1,TGCAGCGCCAAGCTAGACAGGGACTATGGCTACACCTTC,CSAKLDRDYGYTF
TRBJ1-1,-,TRBD1,TRBV18,TGTGCCAGCTTACAGGGGGAGGACACTGAAGCTTTCTTT,CASLQGEDTEAFF
TRBJ2-7,-,TRBD2,TRBV5-4,TGTGCCACCACTAGCGGATCCCTCTACGAGCAGTACTTC,CATTSGSLYEQYF
TRBJ2-1,few,-,TRBV19,TGTGCCAGTAGTCCAATCGATTTAGACTCCTACAATGAGCAGTTCTTC,CASSPIDLDSYNEQFF
TRBJ1-6,few,TRBD1,TRBV7-3,TGTGCCAGCAGCTTAAGACCGGGGGACAGCGGTTCACCCCTCCACTTT,CASSLRPGDSGSPLHF
TRBJ2-7,-,TRBD2,TRBV9,TGTGCCAGCAGCCCGATGACTAGCGGGAGTTTAGACGAGCAGTACTTC,CASSPMTSGSLDEQYF
TRBJ1-1,-,-,TRBV9,TGTGCCAGCAGCGCTGGTACCGCTACTCCCTTGATGAACACTGAAGCTTTCTTT,CASSAGTATPLMNTEAFF
TRBJ2-7,-,TRBD1,TRBV28,TGTGCCAGCAGACGCGCGGACAGGGTCTACGAGCAGTACTTC,CASRRADRVYEQYF
TRBJ1-5,-,TRBD1,TRBV19,TGTGCCAGTAGTCTTTACACCGGGACAGAGAACAATCAGCCCCAGCATTTT,CASSLYTGTENNQPQHF
TRBJ1-5,-,-,TRBV6-6,TGTGCCAGCAGTTACCTGAAAGGGGTCGATCAGCCCCAGCATTTT,CASSYLKGVDQPQHF
TRBJ1-1,-,TRBD1,TRBV28,TGTGCCAGCGGGACAGGGGAGTCGTTCACTGAAGCTTTCTTT,CASGTGESFTEAFF
TRBJ1-5,-,-,TRBV6-5,TGTGCCAGCAGCTCGAGGCTGAACAATCAGCCCCAGCATTTT,CASSSRLNNQPQHF
TRBJ2-3,once,TRBD2,TRBV5-6,TGTGCCAGCAGCCTCCGACTAGCGTACAGCACAGATACGCAGTATTTT,CASSLRLAYSTDTQYF
TRBJ1-6,-,-,TRBV7-9,TGTGCCAGCAGCTCACCTAGGCGAGAAGGGGCACTTCTGGGTTCACCCCTCCACTTT,CASSSPRREGALLGSPLHF
TRBJ1-1,-,TRBD1,TRBV27,TGTGCCAGCACTACACAGGGGGCTCTGGGTACTGAAGCTTTCTTT,CASTTQGALGTEAFF
TRBJ2-7,-,TRBD2,TRBV5-8,TGTGCCAGCAACCAGCGGGAGGTCTACGAGCAGTACTTC,CASNQREVYEQYF
TRBJ2-1,-,TRBD1,TRBV5-1,TGCGCCAGCAGCCTCTACCCGTTGGGACAGGGGAGTGTTGAGCAGTTCTTC,CASSLYPLGQGSVEQFF
TRBJ1-5,-,TRBD1,TRBV7-2,TGTGCCAGCAGCTCCCGGACAGGGGGGGCAGTTCAGCCCCAGCATTTT,CASSSRTGGAVQPQHF
TRBJ2-3,-,-,TRBV2,TGTGCCAGCAGTGGACAGGTTAAGGCAGATACGCAGTATTTT,CASSGQVKADTQYF
TRBJ2-7,-,TRBD1,TRBV9,TGTGCCAGCAGCGTAGCCGGGACAGCCACCTACGAGCAGTACTTC,CASSVAGTATYEQYF
TRBJ2-7,few,TRBD2,TRBV14,TGTGCCAGCAGCCAACTGGGGGGGTACTACGAGCAGTACTTC,CASSQLGGYYEQYF
TRBJ2-7,-,TRBD1,TRBV25-1,TGTGCCAGCTCCAGGGCAGGGGGCTCCTACGAGCAGTACTTC,CASSRAGGSYEQYF
TRBJ2-3,-,-,TRBV30,TGTGCCTGGAGTCACGTCGGGCTAGCAACAGATACGCAGTATTTT,CAWSHVGLATDTQYF
TRBJ1-3,once,TRBD1,TRBV6-5,TGTGCCAGCAGTTACGCGGGACAGAACGCTGGAAACACCATATATTTT,CASSYAGQNAGNTIYF
TRBJ2-2,-,-,TRBV30,TGTGCCTGGAGTGTACGAGGGTTCGCCGGGGAGCTGTTTTTT,CAWSVRGFAGELFF
TRBJ1-2,-,-,TRBV7-9,TGTGCCAGCAGCCTCCGTCCGGACAGTAAGGATGGCTACACCTTC,CASSLRPDSKDGYTF
TRBJ1-1,-,TRBD1,TRBV13,TGTGCCAGCAGCCTGCCAGGGACAGCTAACACTGAAGCTTTCTTT,CASSLPGTANTEAFF
TRBJ2-7,-,TRBD1,TRBV29-1,TGCAGCGTTGGGGCAGGGGGTTCCTACGAGCAGTACTTC,CSVGAGGSYEQYF
TRBJ2-3,-,-,TRBV9,TGTGCCAGCAGCGCTGGGGGGGGCGGGACAGATACGCAGTATTTT,CASSAGGGGTDTQYF
TRBJ2-7,-,TRBD1,TRBV5-6,TGTGCCAGCAGCTTGGCCGGCGGGACAGGACTCTACGAGCAGTACTTC,CASSLAGGTGLYEQYF
TRBJ1-2,-,-,TRBV9,TGTGCCAGCAGCGTAGCACCGCAGGGGAACTATGGCTACACCTTC,CASSVAPQGNYGYTF
TRBJ2-3,-,TRBD1,TRBV11-1,TGTGCCAGCAGCTTAGTGGGACAGCCTACAGATACGCAGTATTTT,CASSLVGQPTDTQYF
TRBJ2-3,-,TRBD2,TRBV18,TGTGCCAGCTCTTGGACTAGCGGCACAGATACGCAGTATTTT,CASSWTSGTDTQYF
TRBJ1-5,once,TRBD1,TRBV6-1,TGTGCCAGCAGTGATTCGACAGGGGCGCTTTATAGCAATCAGCCCCAGCATTTT,CASSDSTGALYSNQPQHF
TRBJ2-1,-,TRBD2,TRBV6-1,TGTGCCAGCAGTGAATCAGTGACTAGCGGGACCTACAATGAGCAGTTCTTC,CASSESVTSGTYNEQFF
TRBJ1-5,-,TRBD1,TRBV15,TGTGCCACCCATACAGGGGGTGGACAGCCCCAGCATTTT,CATHTGGGQPQHF
TRBJ2-2,-,TRBD2,TRBV2,TGTGCCAGCAGCCCTCTGGGACTAGCGGGAACCGGGGAGCTGTTTTTT,CASSPLGLAGTGELFF
TRBJ1-2,-,TRBD1,TRBV6-6,TGTGCCAGCACCCCCGGGACAGGGGCTACGTTGCCAAGGACCTTC,CASTPGTGATLPRTF
TRBJ1-3,-,-,TRBV14,TGTGCCAGCAGCATATCGACAGTGTCTTCTGGAAACACCATATATTTT,CASSISTVSSGNTIYF
TRBJ1-1,-,TRBD1,TRBV11-2,TGTGCCAGCAGCTTACGAACTGGACAGGGTTACACTGAAGCTTTCTTT,CASSLRTGQGYTEAFF